This is a list of T cell receptor beta chains from one sample in a study of preoperative IRX-2 immunotherapy in early breast cancer. Some clones are missing from TCRdb's copy, which holds only in-frame ones; the method was immunoSEQ multiplex PCR. The data contain 30,000 or so clones, 75% to 90% of them seen just once; the ten biggest clones take up roughly 2.6%. Sequencing was performed on lymph node tissue, taken from a patient treated with IRX-2 immunotherapy. These receptors all stem from a human donor with breast cancer. The CDR3 runs from the conserved cysteine through the conserved F or W. The D gene is left open where the match is weak. The size field is filled for only some rows; it gives once, few, many or a size class.

v_call,d_call,clone_size,j_call,cdr3_aa,cdr3_nt
TRBV6-8,TRBD1,-,TRBJ2-7,CASSTGTGKGSYEQYF,TGTGCCAGCAGTACCGGGACAGGGAAAGGTTCCTACGAGCAGTACTTC
TRBV7-2,-,-,TRBJ2-2,CASSLSQNTGELFF,TGTGCCAGCAGCTTATCACAGAACACCGGGGAGCTGTTTTTT
TRBV5-1,TRBD2,-,TRBJ2-2,CASSSTSVNTGELFF,TGCGCCAGCAGCTCTACTAGCGTGAACACCGGGGAGCTGTTTTTT
TRBV10-3,TRBD1,-,TRBJ1-1,CAITTGGDTEAFF,TGTGCCATCACTACAGGGGGGGACACTGAAGCTTTCTTT
TRBV15,TRBD2,-,TRBJ2-1,CATSTTGTSAENNEQFF,TGTGCCACCAGCACAACCGGGACTAGCGCAGAAAACAATGAGCAGTTCTTC
TRBV15,-,-,TRBJ2-5,CATSRGTSQETQYF,TGTGCCACCAGCAGGGGGACATCTCAAGAGACCCAGTACTTC
TRBV28,TRBD1,-,TRBJ2-7,CASSFGDRIKQYF,TGTGCCAGCAGTTTTGGGGACAGGATTAAGCAGTACTTC
TRBV19,-,-,TRBJ2-1,CASSTGGRGFF,TGTGCCAGTAGTACCGGGGGCCGTGGATTCTTC
TRBV19,-,-,TRBJ1-1,CASSTPGDTEAFF,TGTGCCAGTAGTACGCCGGGAGACACTGAAGCTTTCTTT
TRBV19,TRBD1,-,TRBJ1-5,CAVGGTGGRQPQHF,TGTGCCGTGGGCGGGACAGGGGGCCGGCAGCCCCAGCATTTT
TRBV19,-,-,TRBJ1-4,CASSITVANEKLFF,TGTGCCAGTAGTATCACCGTGGCTAATGAAAAACTGTTTTTT
TRBV19,-,once,TRBJ2-1,CASSVPQSLGANEQFF,TGTGCCAGTAGTGTACCACAGTCTTTGGGGGCCAATGAGCAGTTCTTC
TRBV7-6,-,once,TRBJ2-2,CASSPFIGLTGELFF,TGTGCCAGCAGCCCGTTTATTGGACTCACCGGGGAGCTGTTTTTT
TRBV28,TRBD1,few,TRBJ1-1,CASSLGRGLRAEAFF,TGTGCCAGCAGTTTAGGAAGGGGGCTAAGGGCTGAAGCTTTCTTT
TRBV6-8,-,few,TRBJ2-3,CASSSPGGGLTDTQYF,TGTGCCAGCAGTTCCCCGGGGGGCGGACTCACAGATACGCAGTATTTT
TRBV5-1,-,-,TRBJ1-3,CASSQDPGPVGNTIYF,TGCGCCAGCAGCCAAGACCCTGGCCCGGTGGGAAACACCATATATTTT
TRBV28,-,-,TRBJ2-3,CASKLDSPRRGGITDTQYF,TGTGCCAGCAAGCTAGACAGCCCCCGTCGAGGGGGGATCACAGATACGCAGTATTTT
TRBV25-1,TRBD1,-,TRBJ1-2,CASSEYGDRHRNGYTF,TGTGCCAGCAGTGAATATGGGGACAGACATCGTAATGGCTACACCTTC
TRBV6-8,-,-,TRBJ2-1,CASSAIGPFGEQFF,TGTGCCAGCAGTGCGATAGGGCCGTTCGGTGAGCAGTTCTTC
TRBV28,TRBD1,-,TRBJ2-5,CASSRGGSETQYF,TGTGCCAGCAGTAGAGGGGGCTCGGAGACCCAGTACTTC
TRBV19,-,-,TRBJ1-5,CASSTAPNQPQHF,TGTGCCAGTAGTACCGCGCCCAATCAGCCCCAGCATTTT
TRBV28,-,-,TRBJ2-3,CASSLGPHPTDTQYF,TGTGCCAGCAGTTTGGGACCACATCCCACAGATACGCAGTATTTT
TRBV5-1,-,-,TRBJ1-5,CASSLQGGNQPQHF,TGCGCCAGCAGCCTACAGGGTGGGAATCAGCCCCAGCATTTT
TRBV7-5,-,-,TRBJ1-1,CASSSNSGTFNTEAFF,TGTGCCAGCAGCTCTAATTCGGGCACCTTTAACACTGAAGCTTTCTTT
TRBV6-7,TRBD1,-,TRBJ1-6,CASSYVGGGVMALHF,TGTGCCAGCAGTTACGTAGGGGGCGGGGTTATGGCCCTCCACTTT
TRBV14,-,-,TRBJ2-6,CASSQGAGAYSGANVLTF,TGTGCCAGCAGCCAAGGGGCAGGGGCCTACTCTGGGGCCAACGTCCTGACTTTC
TRBV10-3,TRBD1,-,TRBJ1-5,CAISRDRESNQPQHF,TGTGCCATCAGTCGGGACAGAGAAAGCAATCAGCCCCAGCATTTT
TRBV28,TRBD2,few,TRBJ2-1,CASKPHPTGTSGGKGSYNEQFF,TGTGCCAGCAAACCTCACCCGACCGGGACTAGCGGGGGGAAAGGCTCCTACAATGAGCAGTTCTTC
TRBV6-8,TRBD2,-,TRBJ2-2,CASSPGTSGGSNTGELFF,TGTGCCAGCAGTCCCGGGACTAGCGGGGGTTCGAACACCGGGGAGCTGTTTTTT
TRBV6-8,-,-,TRBJ2-1,CASSLGSGVVEQFF,TGTGCCAGCAGTCTTGGATCAGGGGTAGTTGAGCAGTTCTTC
TRBV18,-,-,TRBJ1-6,CASSRTDRGSPLHF,TGTGCCAGCTCACGGACTGACCGGGGTTCACCCCTCCACTTT
TRBV11-3,TRBD2,few,TRBJ2-1,CASSFVGGNDNEQFF,TGTGCCAGCAGCTTTGTGGGAGGGAACGACAATGAGCAGTTCTTC
TRBV5-1,TRBD2,-,TRBJ2-2,CASSRLAGGNTGELFF,TGCGCCAGCAGCAGGCTAGCGGGAGGGAACACCGGGGAGCTGTTTTTT
TRBV30,-,once,TRBJ1-2,CACHVGPGYTF,TGTGCCTGCCACGTGGGGCCTGGCTACACCTTC